This T cell receptor (beta chain) was captured in a study of T cell responses to AZD1222 COVID-19 vaccine (dated by TCRdb to 2020 to 2022). For the study in its entirety: A total of approximately 240 trial participants underwent TCR sequencing, of whom around 210 had received two doses of AZD1222 and around 25 had received two doses of the MenACWY control vaccine. Enrollment into the trials was organized by age into subgroups of 18-55, 56-69 and 70-plus years, and those subgroups contained roughly 150, 30 and 60 TCR-sequenced participants, respectively.

Per the publication, the time point label means: baseline before first vaccination. In light of the paper, this sample's treatment or condition label describes: meningococcal conjugate vaccine given as trial control. Vaccinee samples were obtained from the UK trials COV001 and COV002, which included a single-blind randomized controlled phase 2/3 trial of AZD1222 (ChAdOx1 nCoV-19) in healthy adults. Trial participant PBMC samples were collected at day 0 and day 28 after the second dose for TCRbeta chain sequencing. Overall study outcomes, separate from this receptor: Because no samples from the day 14 peak response were available, repertoires could be characterized only after the peak T cell response. Nearly half of unique spike-specific TCRs reportedly recognized epitopes outside regions mutated in the B.1.351 and B.1.1.7 variants. After two AZD1222 doses, spike-specific TCR breadth and depth were significantly higher than at day 0 and than in MenACWY recipients. The vaccine-associated CD4 TCRs covered the entire spike protein, and the dominant responses fell in regions 160-218 and 743-854. Conclusions about previously exposed vaccinees are limited because only a handful of AZD1222 recipients were SARS-CoV-2 seropositive at baseline. In the small 56-69-year group, the increase in depth fell short of significance, most likely because of low power. Participants were mostly white British, with more females than males. The authors suggested clonal diversity may have been underestimated.

At the junction V is shortened by 3 bases and J by 4 bases, with 11 bases in between. The germline V gene (reference sequence) gives CDR1 as LNHDA and CDR2 as SQIVND. Reading from cysteine to phenylalanine, the CDR3 counts 14 amino acids. Just the 42-base CDR3 DNA is kept, in frame starting at base 1. In the case of this clone: No antigen is known for it. Per-base quality was not reported, and no clone a single base away is much larger than it.

The CDR3 regions of human TCRbeta chains were analyzed by immunosequencing. Under the source paper's analysis protocol: Repertoire TCRs were checked for matches against a reference library of SARS-CoV-2-specific TCRs that had been generated using the MIRA antigen-specificity platform. Breadth was defined as the fraction of unique TCRs that were SARS-CoV-2-associated. Depth was defined as the fraction of total T cells that were SARS-CoV-2-associated. Using the MIRA data, every spike-specific TCR was mapped to the spike region that the TCR reacted to and assigned to either a CD4 or a CD8 class. Log10-transformed breadth and depth values were compared by one-way ANOVA with Sidak's multiple comparisons tests. TCRdb holds this immuneACCESS table with in-frame rearrangements only. Some clones are missing; in checked studies, unresolved V genes explain under half, and the rest has no known cause. The D gene and trimming were derived from the DNA, and the V and J assignments and clone size from that table. The sample table records about 100,000 clones; about 90% of these occur just once. 4% to 5% of the sample comes from the top ten.

This specimen was peripheral blood, taken on day 0 of MenACWY control vaccination. This TCR derives from an adult in good health. This receptor chain uses TRBV19 and TRBJ2-3, with an unclear D gene assignment. The nucleotide sequence reads TGTGCCAGTAGTATCACCTACACCTCAGATACGCAGTATTTT. Its protein product is CASSITYTSDTQYF.